This TCR beta chain is drawn from a study of T cells in Graves' hyperthyroidism and ophthalmopathy. Trimming took 0 bases from V and 5 from J; bases not matched to a gene: 7. The CDR3 consists of 15 residues. The germline gives CDR1 SGHRS, CDR2 YFSETQ. This clonotype was detected ten times or more. The source material, RNA transcripts, was used to amplify TCR beta CDR3 regions. The TCR CDR3 first-round RT-PCR relied on the HTBI primer set. One entry per CDR3 protein results from TCRdb running MiXCR on the multiplex PCR reads. The sample includes hundreds of thousands of distinct CDR3 sequences, roughly a sixth of them seen just once.

The chain recombines TRBV5-1 with TRBJ2-7; 8 bases are a match to TRBD1. Sequencing input: blood. The receptor was derived from a woman under 30 with Graves' ophthalmopathy. The DNA for the CDR3 is TGCGCCAGCAGCTTGGGGACAGGGATCACCGACGAGCAGTACTTC. This codes for CASSLGTGITDEQYF.